This T cell receptor beta chain was sequenced for a study of cytomegalovirus exposure and HLA in healthy donors. This CDR3 region has 14 residues. Looked up from germline, CDR1 is KGHSH and CDR2 is LQKENI. V was clipped by 0 bases and J by 6 bases, with 10 bases between them. The PCR was carried out with 60 Vbeta primers and 13 Jbeta primers. This table comes from immunoSEQ multiplex PCR, and its TCRdb copy is limited to in-frame clones, with some not included. The sample includes approximately 180,000 clones, just over 75% seen only once; the top ten take roughly 1.4%. Sequenced: PBMCs. The clonotype was recovered from a woman between 25 and 40 years old in good health and CMV-seropositive. The chain carries TRBV18 and TRBJ2-3; D remains ambiguous. The CDR3 region has the DNA TGTGCCAGCTCACCACCGTCCGGTGAGGATACGCAGTATTTT. Translation gives CASSPPSGEDTQYF.